The 31 T cell receptor beta chains below were found in one sample sequenced in a study of PD-1 blockade in classical Hodgkin lymphoma. Only in-frame clones appear in the TCRdb table, and some are missing; sequencing was by immunoSEQ multiplex PCR. The table has about 15,000 clones, 80% to 90% seen once; the top ten hold approximately 25%. Every patient was affected by relapse after autologous stem cell transplantation, while exposure to brentuximab vedotin was not uniform. Sequences were derived from peripheral blood mononuclear cells (PBMCs), sampled before the second cycle of nivolumab. The receptors stem from a human donor with classical Hodgkin lymphoma.

The chain joins TRBV18 to TRBJ2-3, with unresolved D. CDR1 is KGHSH, CDR2 LQKENI, per germline. The V end lost 3 bases, the J end lost 2 bases, and 6 bases lay between the germline ends. The CDR3 sequence is 13 residues long. The DNA for the CDR3 is TGTGCCAGCTCACCGTTACCCACAGATACGCAGTATTTT. Amino acid sequence: CASSPLPTDTQYF.

CDR3 sequence reads: CASRGVVDIQYF. The CDR3 DNA reads as TGTGCCAGTCGGGGGGTAGTTGACATTCAGTACTTC. V and J are TRBV28 and TRBJ2-4; 7 bases line up with TRBD2. This CDR3 is 12 amino acids long. The V and J ends lost 9 bases and 8 bases, in that order; junction bases with no gene match: 7. CDR1 is MDHEN and CDR2 is SYDVKM in the germline V gene.

This rearrangement joins TRBV6-6 to TRBJ2-7; D remains unclear. The CDR3 is 12 amino acids. CDR1 MNHNY and CDR2 SVGAGI come from the germline V gene (reference sequence). V lost 6 bases, J lost 4 bases, and 10 bases lay in between. CDR3 DNA: TGTGCCAGCAGCCTCCGAGTATACGAGCAGTACTTC. Translating it yields CASSLRVYEQYF.

This sequence joins TRBV18 and TRBJ1-2; TRBD1 agrees at 10 bases. With V trimmed by 6 bases and J by 1 base, 11 bases remained unmatched. CDR1 and CDR2 (germline): KGHSH, LQKENI. The CDR3 covers 17 residues. The CDR3 protein is CASSVSGTGAFNYGYTF. The CDR3 coding sequence is TGTGCCAGCTCCGTATCCGGGACAGGGGCCTTTAACTATGGCTACACCTTC.

The chain links TRBV5-1 to TRBJ2-4; 7 bases line up with TRBD1. Trimming cost V 4 bases and J 5 bases; bases outside gene matches: 9. Germline-derived CDR1 and CDR2 are SGHRS and YFSETQ. The CDR3 is made up of 15 amino acids. Here the CDR3 reads CASSLVPGGENIQYF. The CDR3 nucleotides are TGCGCCAGCAGCCTCGTCCCAGGGGGAGAAAACATTCAGTACTTC.

V gene TRBV4-1 combines with J gene TRBJ2-3; 9 bases match TRBD1. The CDR3 runs to 15 residues. The germline V gene encodes CDR1 MGHRA and CDR2 YSYEKL. V shed 6 bases, J shed 2 bases, and the junction held 6 bases outside the gene matches. This CDR3 reads CASRLQGASTDTQYF. The CDR3 region has the DNA TGCGCCAGCAGGCTACAGGGGGCCTCCACAGATACGCAGTATTTT.

V is TRBV4-1 and J is TRBJ1-1; D is unclear. Trimming stripped 1 base from V and 0 bases from J, with 6 bases between. Germline V gene data show CDR1 as MGHRA and CDR2 as YSYEKL. The CDR3 has 14 amino acids. CDR3: CASSQGHMNTEAFF. The CDR3 nucleotides are TGCGCCAGCAGCCAAGGCCATATGAACACTGAAGCTTTCTTT.

V is TRBV7-2 and J is TRBJ2-2; 7 bases agree with TRBD2. The junction had 7 bases not matched to a gene; V was cut back by 5 bases and J by 1 base. The CDR3 covers 16 residues. CDR1 is SGHTA, CDR2 FQGNSA, per germline. The CDR3 region is CASSPSGGVNTGELFF. For the CDR3, the DNA is TGTGCCAGCAGCCCTAGCGGCGGAGTGAACACCGGGGAGCTGTTTTTT.

The rearrangement uses TRBV19 and TRBJ1-6, with unresolved D. This CDR3 contains 15 residues. V lost 7 bases, J lost 4 bases, and 14 bases lay in between. Germline CDR1 LNHDA, CDR2 SQIVND (reference sequence). The CDR3 reads CASTLGIGYNSPLHF. For the CDR3, the DNA is TGTGCCAGTACCCTTGGGATTGGGTATAATTCACCCCTCCACTTT. Variable domain in full (rest from reference TRBV19 and TRBJ1-6): DGGITQSPKYLFRKEGQNVTLSCEQNLNHDAMYWYRQDPGQGLRLIYYSQIVNDFQKGDIAEGYSVSREKKESFPLTVTSAQKNPTAFYLCASTLGIGYNSPLHFGNGTRLTVT.

This chain links TRBV19 with TRBJ2-7, with TRBD1 identical over 8 bases. From germline, CDR1 is LNHDA and CDR2 SQIVND (reference sequence). V shed 8 bases, J shed 2 bases, and the junction held 8 bases outside the gene matches. The CDR3 runs 14 residues. The CDR3 DNA reads as TGTGCCAGTGGGAACAGGGGGGAGACCTACGAGCAGTACTTC. Translating it yields CASGNRGETYEQYF.

The chain recombines TRBV28 with TRBJ1-2, with D perhaps matching TRBD1 (5 bases). The length of the CDR3 is 14 residues. Germline-derived CDR1 and CDR2 are MDHEN and SYDVKM. V was clipped by 4 bases and J by 8 bases, with 17 bases between them. The CDR3 protein is CASSSPAERGGYTF. The CDR3 nucleotides are TGTGCCAGCAGTTCCCCCGCCGAGAGGGGCGGCTACACCTTC.

The chain links TRBV5-4 to TRBJ2-5; tentatively, D is TRBD2 (5 bases). This CDR3 is 15 amino acids long. The V end lost 4 bases, the J end lost 0 bases, and 13 bases lay between the germline ends. CDR1 is SGHNT and CDR2 is YYREEE in the germline V gene (reference sequence). The CDR3 sequence: CASSQKDSYQETQYF. The CDR3 bases are TGTGCCAGCAGCCAGAAGGACTCCTACCAAGAGACCCAGTACTTC.

V usage is TRBV18 and J usage is TRBJ1-1, with D tentatively TRBD1 (6 bases). CDR3 length equals 15 residues. The germline gives CDR1 KGHSH, CDR2 LQKENI. V lost 5 bases and J lost 0, with 13 bases in between. The CDR3 DNA sequence: TGTGCCAGCTCATCACTGGGACATATGAACACTGAAGCTTTCTTT. Protein sequence: CASSSLGHMNTEAFF.

This clone was recorded only once. The chain employs TRBV6-1 and TRBJ1-2; no clear D gene. CDR3 length equals 15 residues. Germline CDR1 is MNHNS and CDR2 is SASEGT. Trimming removed 0 bases at V and 4 bases at J, with 12 bases between. CDR3 DNA: TGTGCCAGCAGTGAAGCGGTGGGGATGAGCTATGGCTACACCTTC. It yields the protein CASSEAVGMSYGYTF.

The V and J genes are TRBV7-3 and TRBJ2-3; possible D gene TRBD2, 5 bases. This CDR3 region has 15 residues. Germline-derived CDR1 and CDR2 are SGHTA and FQGTGA. The V gene lost 5 bases and the J gene lost 3 bases, with 15 bases spanning the gap. The CDR3 here is CASSLLADPTDTQYF. CDR3 in DNA: TGTGCCAGCAGCCTTCTAGCCGACCCGACAGATACGCAGTATTTT.

The rearrangement joins TRBV7-2 to TRBJ1-4, with D possibly being TRBD1 (5 bases). The CDR3 covers 15 residues. V shed 5 bases and J shed 7 bases, with 17 bases lying between them. Germline V lookup: CDR1 SGHTA, CDR2 FQGNSA. CDR3 region: CASSPGLDRGEKLFF. CDR3 bases: TGTGCCAGCAGCCCGGGCCTTGATAGGGGTGAAAAACTGTTTTTT. The whole variable domain, remainder taken from reference TRBV7-2 and TRBJ1-4, is GAGVSQSPSNKVTEKGKDVELRCDPISGHTALYWYRQSLGQGLEFLIYFQGNSAPDKSGLPSDRFSAERTGGSVSTLTIQRTQQEDSAVYLCASSPGLDRGEKLFFGSGTQLSVL.

The V gene is TRBV18, the J gene TRBJ1-2; tentatively, D is TRBD1 (6 bases). In germline, CDR1 is KGHSH, CDR2 LQKENI. V was shortened by 6 bases and J by 6 bases, with 14 bases between the two germline ends. There are 13 residues in the CDR3. The CDR3 bases are TGTGCCAGCTCGTTGGGGGGGGCTGATGGCTACACCTTC. Translated, it gives CASSLGGADGYTF.

The gene calls are TRBV2 and TRBJ1-5; D unresolved. CDR1 and CDR2 from the germline V gene are SNHLY and FYNNEI. The CDR3 runs to 13 residues. Trimming shortened V by 6 bases and J by 4 bases, and 10 bases separated the two germline ends. CDR3 in amino acids: CASRLHPNQPQHF. The CDR3 coding sequence is TGTGCCAGCAGGCTTCACCCGAATCAGCCCCAGCATTTT.

The rearrangement links TRBV5-1 to TRBJ2-1; TRBD2 matches 7 bases. Trimming removed 6 bases from V and 5 bases from J; junction bases left unmatched: 11. The CDR3 has 15 residues. The germline V gene has CDR1 SGHRS and CDR2 YFSETQ. The DNA for the CDR3 is TGCGCCAGCAAGCTCGCGCCCGGGGGGAACAATGAGCAGTTCTTC. It translates to CASKLAPGGNNEQFF.

This chain joins TRBV28 and TRBJ1-3; D is unresolved. Germline CDR1 MDHEN, CDR2 SYDVKM. The CDR3 sequence is 14 residues long. V was shortened by 6 bases and J by 3 bases, with 12 bases between the two germline ends. The CDR3 loop reads CASSDRESGNTIYF. CDR3 DNA sequence: TGTGCCAGCAGCGATAGGGAGAGTGGAAACACCATATATTTT.

The chain joins TRBV5-6 to TRBJ2-4, with unresolved D. This CDR3 spans 15 amino acids. V was pared by 3 bases and J by 0 bases, with 10 bases between. CDR1 and CDR2 (germline): SGHDT, YYEEEE. CDR3 residues: CASSWWVLAKNIQYF. In DNA form, the CDR3 reads TGTGCCAGCAGCTGGTGGGTCCTAGCCAAAAACATTCAGTACTTC. The whole variable domain, remainder taken from reference TRBV5-6 and TRBJ2-4, is DAGVTQSPTHLIKTRGQQVTLRCSPKSGHDTVSWYQQALGQGPQFIFQYYEEEERQRGNFPDRFSGHQFPNYSSELNVNALLLGDSALYLCASSWWVLAKNIQYFGAGTRLSVL.

This rearrangement joins TRBV5-1 to TRBJ1-2, with 7 bases that match TRBD1. CDR1 SGHRS and CDR2 YFSETQ come from the germline V gene. CDR3 length: 14 amino acids. V was pared by 4 bases and J by 5 bases, with 8 bases of the junction left unmatched. The CDR3 is CASSPAVGQYGYTF. The DNA for the CDR3 is TGCGCCAGCAGCCCGGCCGTGGGACAGTATGGCTACACCTTC.

The chain carries TRBV28 and TRBJ1-2; D is possibly TRBD1 (5 bases). Germline V gene data show CDR1 as MDHEN and CDR2 as SYDVKM. This CDR3 has 15 residues. V gave up 4 bases and J gave up 2 bases, with 14 bases separating them. The CDR3 bases are TGTGCCAGCAGTTCCAAAGGCTGGGGGAACTATGGCTACACCTTC. This codes for CASSSKGWGNYGYTF.

This rearrangement joins TRBV11-2 to TRBJ1-1, with D possibly being TRBD1 (6 bases). CDR3 size: 13 residues. The V gene's germline CDR1 is SGHAT and CDR2 FQNNGV. V was trimmed by 7 bases and J by 5 bases, leaving 14 bases between them. The CDR3 bases are TGTGCCAGCACCCTCCAGAGGGGGACTGAAGCTTTCTTT. Its translation: CASTLQRGTEAFF.

The chain recombines TRBV19 with TRBJ1-1; a possible D gene is TRBD1 (6 bases). Germline-derived CDR1 and CDR2 are LNHDA and SQIVND (reference sequence). The CDR3 is made up of 14 amino acids. Trimming stripped 8 bases from V and 1 base from J, with 14 bases between. The CDR3 DNA sequence: TGTGCCAGTGCCTGGGGGCGCCAGAACACTGAAGCTTTCTTT. Its protein is CASAWGRQNTEAFF.

This clone was counted once. The chain links TRBV9 to TRBJ1-2; D not resolved. The germline V and J ends were trimmed by 0 bases and 9 bases, with 6 bases remaining between them. Germline lookup yields CDR1 SGDLS and CDR2 YYNGEE. The CDR3 contains 11 residues. The CDR3 sequence is CASSVGVSYTF. The CDR3 DNA sequence: TGTGCCAGCAGCGTAGGGGTGAGCTACACCTTC. Using reference TRBV9 and TRBJ1-2 for the parts outside the CDR3, the full variable domain is DSGVTQTPKHLITATGQRVTLRCSPRSGDLSVYWYQQSLDQGLQFLIQYYNGEERAKGNILERFSAQQFPDLHSELNLSSLELGDSALYFCASSVGVSYTFGSGTRLTVV.

The V gene is TRBV7-9, the J gene TRBJ2-2, with D maybe TRBD2 (5 bases). V was shortened by 3 bases and J by 9 bases, with 20 bases between the two germline ends. Per the germline V gene, CDR1 is SEHNR and CDR2 is FQNEAQ (reference sequence). This CDR3 is 16 amino acids long. CDR3 coding DNA: TGTGCCAGCAGCTTTGGACTGCAGGACGGGGTTCGGGAGCTGTTTTTT. It codes for CASSFGLQDGVRELFF.

This chain uses TRBV28 with TRBJ1-2; 7 positions agree with TRBD1. CDR1 and CDR2 from the germline V gene are MDHEN and SYDVKM. The V gene end was trimmed by 5 bases and the J gene end by 4 bases; junction bases not matched to a gene: 4. CDR3 length: 13 residues. The CDR3 protein is CASSRDRLYGYTF. The DNA for the CDR3 is TGTGCCAGCAGTCGGGACAGACTCTATGGCTACACCTTC.

This clone was detected only a few times. Other DNA sequences from this sample encode an identical CDR3 as well. This sequence joins TRBV25-1 and TRBJ2-5; D gene ambiguous. The CDR3 runs to 10 residues. Between the trimmed V and J ends, which lost 8 bases and 2 bases, there was a span of 3 bases. The V gene's germline CDR1 is MGHDK and CDR2 SYGVNS. The CDR3 loop is CASGQETQYF. The CDR3 DNA is TGTGCCAGCGGTCAAGAGACCCAGTACTTC. The variable domain in full, completed from reference TRBV25-1 and TRBJ2-5, reads EADIYQTPRYLVIGTGKKITLECSQTMGHDKMYWYQQDPGMELHLIHYSYGVNSTEKGDLSSESTVSRIRTEHFPLTLESARPSHTSQYLCASGQETQYFGPGTRLLVL.

The CDR3, as DNA: TGTGCCAGCAGTTTGGCGAGAGTGACCACCAATCAGCCCCAGCATTTT. Its translation: CASSLARVTTNQPQHF. The V and J genes are TRBV28 and TRBJ1-5; D uncertain. CDR1 and CDR2 (germline): MDHEN, SYDVKM. Trimming removed 3 bases from V and 3 bases from J, with 15 bases in between. The CDR3 extends over 16 amino acids.

The chain uses TRBV9 and TRBJ2-3; TRBD1 matches 12 bases. Germline lookup yields CDR1 SGDLS and CDR2 YYNGEE. The CDR3 runs 16 residues. With V trimmed by 0 bases and J by 6 bases, 5 bases remained unmatched. CDR3: CASSVAGTGGLDTQYF. CDR3 nucleotides: TGTGCCAGCAGCGTAGCCGGGACAGGGGGCTTGGATACGCAGTATTTT.